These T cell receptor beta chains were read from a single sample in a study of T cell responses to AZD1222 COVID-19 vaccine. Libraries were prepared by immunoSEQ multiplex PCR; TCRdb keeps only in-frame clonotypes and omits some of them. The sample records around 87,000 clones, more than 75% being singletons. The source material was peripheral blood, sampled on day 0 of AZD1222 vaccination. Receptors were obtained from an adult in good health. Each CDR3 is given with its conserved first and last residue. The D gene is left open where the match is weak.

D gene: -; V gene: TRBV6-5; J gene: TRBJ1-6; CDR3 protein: CASSQNGRKNSPLHF
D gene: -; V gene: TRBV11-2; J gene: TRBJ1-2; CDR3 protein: CASSLGGLNYGYTF
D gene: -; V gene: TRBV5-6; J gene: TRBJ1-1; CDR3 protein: CASSPMNTEAFF
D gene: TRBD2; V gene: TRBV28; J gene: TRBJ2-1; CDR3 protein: CASHSPIAGGGNEQFF
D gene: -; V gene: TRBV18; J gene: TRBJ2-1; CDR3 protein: CASSLRDSFLSYNEQFF
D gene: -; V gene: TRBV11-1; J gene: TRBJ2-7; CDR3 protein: CASSLGDVAYEQYF
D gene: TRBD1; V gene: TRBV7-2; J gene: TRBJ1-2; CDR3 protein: CASSLEAGGYGYTF
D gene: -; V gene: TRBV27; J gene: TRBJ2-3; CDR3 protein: CATRDTVSADTQYF
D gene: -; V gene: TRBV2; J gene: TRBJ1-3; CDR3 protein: CASRGRLSGNTIYF
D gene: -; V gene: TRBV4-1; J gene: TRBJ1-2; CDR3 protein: CASSRAGLNYGYTF
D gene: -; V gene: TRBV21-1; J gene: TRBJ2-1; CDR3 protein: CASSIPGGSSYNEQFF
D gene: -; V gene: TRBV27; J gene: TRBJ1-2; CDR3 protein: CASSGTSTFDGYTF
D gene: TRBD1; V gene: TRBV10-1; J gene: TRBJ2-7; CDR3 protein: CASSEDRDRNYEQYF
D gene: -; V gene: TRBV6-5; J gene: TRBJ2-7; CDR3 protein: CASSYGSGEDEQYF
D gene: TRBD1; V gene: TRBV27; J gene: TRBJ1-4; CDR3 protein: CASSLLGQGREKLFF
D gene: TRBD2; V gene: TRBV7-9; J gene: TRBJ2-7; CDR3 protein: CASSLSGGDGEQYF
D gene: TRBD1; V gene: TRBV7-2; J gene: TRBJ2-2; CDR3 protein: CASSLVGQTNTGELFF
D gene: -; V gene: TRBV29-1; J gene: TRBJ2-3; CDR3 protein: CSVEDGTDTQYF
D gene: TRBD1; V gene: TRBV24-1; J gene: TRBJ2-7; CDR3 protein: CATSETGTGSYEQYF
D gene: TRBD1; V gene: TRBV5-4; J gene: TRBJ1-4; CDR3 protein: CASSFRQGAFEKLFF
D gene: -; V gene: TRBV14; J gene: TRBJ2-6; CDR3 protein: CASTLSRDFSGANVLTF
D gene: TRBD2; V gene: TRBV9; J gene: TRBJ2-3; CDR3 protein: CASSPTGGAITDTQYF
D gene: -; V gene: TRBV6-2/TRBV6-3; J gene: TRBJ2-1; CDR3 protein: CASSYASGTNDPGEQFF
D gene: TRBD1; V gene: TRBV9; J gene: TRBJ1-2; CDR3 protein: CASSEGILPGQGSYGYTF
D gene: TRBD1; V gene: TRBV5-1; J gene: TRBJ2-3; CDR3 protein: CASSTGQGSTDTQYF
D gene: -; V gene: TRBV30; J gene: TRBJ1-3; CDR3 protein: CACALGSGNTIYF
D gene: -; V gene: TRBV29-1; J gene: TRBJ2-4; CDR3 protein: CSVKNLASSIQYF
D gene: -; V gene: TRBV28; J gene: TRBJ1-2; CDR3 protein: CASSPPSPQGGYTF
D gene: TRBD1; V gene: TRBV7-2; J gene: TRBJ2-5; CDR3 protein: CASSPRTGETQYF
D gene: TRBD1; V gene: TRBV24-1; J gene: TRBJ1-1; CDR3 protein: CAKGQGPTEAFF
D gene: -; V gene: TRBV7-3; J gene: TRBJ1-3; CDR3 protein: CASSLDSLNTIYF
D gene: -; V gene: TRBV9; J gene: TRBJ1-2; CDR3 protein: CASSPGQRGYGYTF
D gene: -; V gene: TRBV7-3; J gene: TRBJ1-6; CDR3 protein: CASSLNQGRSPLHF
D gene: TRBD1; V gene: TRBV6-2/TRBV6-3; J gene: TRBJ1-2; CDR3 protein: CASSSEDRPYGYTF
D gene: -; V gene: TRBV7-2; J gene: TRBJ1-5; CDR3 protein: CASSLGMGHQPQHF
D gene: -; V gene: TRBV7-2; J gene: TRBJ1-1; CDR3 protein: CASTYQGYMNTEAFF
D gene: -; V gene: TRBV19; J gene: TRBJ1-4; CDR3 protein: CASSMDKTREKLFF
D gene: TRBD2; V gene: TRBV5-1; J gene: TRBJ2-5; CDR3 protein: CASRLAGGPETQYF
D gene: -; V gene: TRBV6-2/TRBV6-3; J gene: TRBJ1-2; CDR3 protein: CASSSPTGIPLYGYTF
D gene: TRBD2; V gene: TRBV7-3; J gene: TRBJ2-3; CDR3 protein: CASSPLATRTDTQYF
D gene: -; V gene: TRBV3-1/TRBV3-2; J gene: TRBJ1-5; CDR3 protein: CASSPIGHGPQHF
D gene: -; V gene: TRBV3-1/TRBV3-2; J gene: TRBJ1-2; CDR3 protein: CASSHLPGGGYGYTF
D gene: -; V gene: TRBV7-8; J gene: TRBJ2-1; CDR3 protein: CASSLSGTSYNEQFF
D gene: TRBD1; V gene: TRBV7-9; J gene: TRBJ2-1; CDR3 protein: CASSSFGTGFNEQFF
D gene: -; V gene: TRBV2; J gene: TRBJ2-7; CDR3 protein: CASSEEGVNEQYF
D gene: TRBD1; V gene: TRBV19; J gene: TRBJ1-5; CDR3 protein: CASSRTGVGQPQHF
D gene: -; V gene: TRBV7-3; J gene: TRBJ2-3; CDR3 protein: CASSLNSATDTQYF
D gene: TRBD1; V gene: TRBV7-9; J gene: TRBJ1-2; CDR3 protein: CASSLRTGLDGYTF
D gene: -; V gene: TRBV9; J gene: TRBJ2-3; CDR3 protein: CASSSPVGDTQYF
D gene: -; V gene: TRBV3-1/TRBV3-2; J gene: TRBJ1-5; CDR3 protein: CASIIRGLQPQHF
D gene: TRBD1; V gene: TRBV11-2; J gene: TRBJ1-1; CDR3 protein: CASNTIRGSDTEAFF
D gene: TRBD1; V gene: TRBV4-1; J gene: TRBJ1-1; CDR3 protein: CASSQPTGGGRTEAFF
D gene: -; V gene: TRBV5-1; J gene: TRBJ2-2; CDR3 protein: CASSLGVQGAGELFF
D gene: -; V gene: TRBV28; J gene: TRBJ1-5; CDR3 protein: CASSLGRASQPQHF
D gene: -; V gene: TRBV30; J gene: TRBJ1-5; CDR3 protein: CAWSVRAGQPQHF
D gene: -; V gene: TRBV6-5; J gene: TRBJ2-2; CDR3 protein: CASSRLVGGGELFF
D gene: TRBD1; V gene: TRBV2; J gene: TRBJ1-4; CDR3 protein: CASSDRGLAGEKLFF